Presented here are 25 T cell receptor beta chains from one specimen sequenced in a study of follicular helper T cells after annual influenza vaccination. Specified time point: 2015-2016 season, pre-vaccination. Some clones are missing from TCRdb's copy, which holds only in-frame ones; the method was immunoSEQ multiplex PCR. Of about 5,600 clones in the sample, about 82% are singletons; the top ten hold about 0.74%. Specimen: CXCR5- memory CD4+ T cells sorted from blood, collected on the day of influenza vaccination. The receptors stem from an adult who received the influenza vaccine.

The V call is TRBV9, the J call TRBJ1-4; TRBD1 might be the D (6 bases). The CDR3 has 15 residues. Germline assignment: CDR1 SGDLS and CDR2 YYNGEE. The V end was cut by 4 bases, the J end by 0 bases, with 10 bases between. The CDR3 loop is CASSLTGTTNEKLFF. CDR3 coding DNA: TGTGCCAGCAGCCTGACAGGAACAACTAATGAAAAACTGTTTTTT.

This clone was picked up one time. V usage is TRBV29-1 and J usage is TRBJ1-2; D might be TRBD1 (5 bases). Deletions cut 1 base from V and 4 bases from J, with 10 bases between. CDR3 length: 13 residues. Germline assignment: CDR1 SQVTM and CDR2 ANQGSEA. The CDR3: CSVEAAGGYGYTF. The CDR3 nucleotides are TGCAGCGTTGAAGCAGCCGGGGGCTATGGCTACACCTTC.

The chain links TRBV28 to TRBJ2-5, with D unclear. Germline CDR1 MDHEN, CDR2 SYDVKM. V gave up 3 bases and J gave up 1 base, with 9 bases separating them. The CDR3 covers 14 residues. In DNA form, the CDR3 reads TGTGCCAGCAGTTTGACCGTGGGCCAAGAGACCCAGTACTTC. It codes for CASSLTVGQETQYF.

The V gene is TRBV6-5, the J gene TRBJ1-2, with no clear D. Germline CDR1 is MNHEY and CDR2 is SVGAGI. V was clipped by 5 bases and J by 7 bases, with 11 bases between them. This CDR3 is built from 12 residues. Here the CDR3 reads CASSPSTGGYTF. The CDR3 DNA is TGTGCCAGCAGTCCCTCCACTGGTGGCTACACCTTC.

The V call is TRBV13, the J call TRBJ2-3; 8 bases agree with TRBD2. V lost 4 bases to trimming and J lost 0 bases; unmatched junction nucleotides: 3. CDR3 size: 15 residues. Germline V gene sequence: CDR1 PRHDT, CDR2 FYEKMQ (reference sequence). The chain's CDR3 is CASSSTSASTDTQYF. The CDR3 DNA is TGTGCCAGCAGCTCGACTAGCGCCAGCACAGATACGCAGTATTTT.

The gene calls are TRBV18 and TRBJ2-4; possible D gene TRBD2, 6 bases. With 3 bases removed from V and 5 bases from J, the gap between germline ends came to 17 bases. This CDR3 has 16 residues. Germline CDR1 KGHSH, CDR2 LQKENI. The CDR3 spells CASSPPGVAGENIQYF. The CDR3 DNA reads TGTGCCAGCTCACCCCCGGGAGTGGCGGGCGAAAACATTCAGTACTTC.

This clone has a single count. V usage is TRBV2 and J usage is TRBJ2-7, with a weak D call TRBD1 (5 bases). The germline V gene encodes CDR1 SNHLY and CDR2 FYNNEI. This CDR3 is built from 14 residues. Trimming removed 4 bases from V and 3 bases from J, with 13 bases in between. The CDR3 here is CASSVLQEHYEQYF. The CDR3 DNA is TGTGCCAGCAGTGTGTTACAGGAACACTACGAGCAGTACTTC.

The chain carries TRBV6-1 and TRBJ2-3; 7 positions agree with TRBD1. The J segment lost 6 bases and the V segment lost 6 bases, leaving 6 bases of the junction unmatched. The CDR3 has 13 amino acids. Per the germline V gene, CDR1 is MNHNS and CDR2 is SASEGT. The CDR3 sequence: CASRLTGHDTQYF. The CDR3 region has the DNA TGTGCCAGCAGACTGACAGGGCACGATACGCAGTATTTT.

The chain couples TRBV5-4 to TRBJ2-1; D not resolved. The germline V gene encodes CDR1 SGHNT and CDR2 YYREEE (reference sequence). V dropped 3 bases and J dropped 2 bases, with 0 bases sitting between them. This CDR3 comprises 11 residues. This CDR3 is CASSSYNEQFF. The CDR3 coding sequence is TGTGCCAGCAGCTCCTACAATGAGCAGTTCTTC.

This clone appeared a single time. The V gene is TRBV6-5, the J gene TRBJ2-3; 11 bases map to TRBD2. CDR1 is MNHEY, CDR2 SVGAGI, per germline. The CDR3 spans 14 residues. CDR3 nucleotides: TGTGTAGTGGCCGGGACTAGCGGCGAAGATACGCAGTATTTT. The encoded protein is CVVAGTSGEDTQYF.

The CDR3 nucleotides are TGCGCCAGCAGACCTCCTACAGGCACCGGGGAGCTGTTTTTT. It yields the protein CASRPPTGTGELFF. The rearrangement uses TRBV5-1 and TRBJ2-2; tentatively, D is TRBD1 (5 bases). Germline V CDR1 and CDR2: SGHRS, YFSETQ. Trimming left V 5 bases short and J 4 bases short, with 12 bases between. The CDR3 extends over 14 amino acids.

The chain uses TRBV30 and TRBJ2-7; 11 nucleotides line up with TRBD1. This CDR3 spans 15 amino acids. The trim removed 2 bases at V and 9 bases at J, leaving 12 bases unmatched. The V gene's germline CDR1 is GTSNPN and CDR2 SVGIG (reference sequence). CDR3 sequence: CAWSLRTGGFKGQYF. CDR3 nucleotide sequence: TGTGCCTGGAGTCTCCGGACAGGGGGCTTTAAAGGGCAGTACTTC.

The chain carries TRBV11-2 and TRBJ2-3; D might be TRBD1 (7 bases). Per the germline V gene, CDR1 is SGHAT and CDR2 is FQNNGV. The ends were cut back, 4 bases at V and 0 bases at J, with 11 bases in the middle. This CDR3 has 15 residues. CDR3 in DNA: TGTGCCAGCAGCTGGAGGGGGCTTAGCACAGATACGCAGTATTTT. Translated: CASSWRGLSTDTQYF.

The chain combines TRBV30 with TRBJ1-1; D is ambiguous. The germline V gene encodes CDR1 GTSNPN and CDR2 SVGIG (reference sequence). The CDR3 length is 13 residues. The germline V and J ends were trimmed by 2 bases and 2 bases, with 9 bases remaining between them. CDR3 DNA: TGTGCCTGGAGTACCAACAGAAACACTGAAGCTTTCTTT. Its translation is CAWSTNRNTEAFF.

The chain links TRBV7-2 to TRBJ1-5, with 8 bases identical to TRBD1. J gave up 4 bases and V 1 base, and 3 bases lay outside the gene matches. The CDR3 has 15 residues. The germline V gene has CDR1 SGHTA and CDR2 FQGNSA. CDR3 DNA: TGTGCCAGCAGCTTAGGACAGGGGAGGAATCAGCCCCAGCATTTT. Residues: CASSLGQGRNQPQHF. The full variable domain, its missing parts supplied by reference TRBV7-2 and TRBJ1-5, is GAGVSQSPSNKVTEKGKDVELRCDPISGHTALYWYRQSLGQGLEFLIYFQGNSAPDKSGLPSDRFSAERTGGSVSTLTIQRTQQEDSAVYLCASSLGQGRNQPQHFGDGTRLSIL.

This chain links TRBV6-6 with TRBJ1-1; a possible D gene is TRBD1 (5 bases). Looked up from germline, CDR1 is MNHNY and CDR2 is SVGAGI (reference sequence). V was clipped by 7 bases and J by 5 bases, with 23 bases between them. The CDR3 loop spans 16 amino acids. This CDR3 is CASTWEGSPAGTEAFF. DNA of the CDR3: TGTGCCAGCACCTGGGAGGGGAGCCCGGCGGGAACTGAAGCTTTCTTT.

CDR3 in DNA: TGTGCCAGCAGCAGGACAGGGGGCCAGGAGACCCAGTACTTC. It yields the protein CASSRTGGQETQYF. The chain joins TRBV7-2 to TRBJ2-5; 11 nucleotides agree with TRBD1. CDR3 size: 14 residues. Trimming took 5 bases from V and 5 from J; bases not matched to a gene: 4. CDR1 and CDR2 from the germline V gene are SGHTA and FQGNSA. Based on the CDR3 plus reference TRBV7-2 and TRBJ2-5, the full variable domain is GAGVSQSPSNKVTEKGKDVELRCDPISGHTALYWYRQSLGQGLEFLIYFQGNSAPDKSGLPSDRFSAERTGGSVSTLTIQRTQQEDSAVYLCASSRTGGQETQYFGPGTRLLVL.

This chain connects TRBV19 to TRBJ1-2; D call uncertain. CDR1 is LNHDA and CDR2 is SQIVND in the germline V gene (reference sequence). The germline V and J ends were trimmed by 2 bases and 2 bases, with 6 bases remaining between them. The CDR3 is 13 amino acids. The CDR3 sequence is CASSINQNYGYTF. The CDR3 DNA sequence: TGTGCCAGTAGTATAAATCAGAACTATGGCTACACCTTC.

This chain uses TRBV5-1 with TRBJ1-1; possible D gene TRBD1, 5 bases. The CDR3 has 14 amino acids. The V gene's germline CDR1 is SGHRS and CDR2 YFSETQ. Deletions cut 4 bases from V and 3 bases from J, with 13 bases between. CDR3 residues: CASSLGTVDTEAFF. The CDR3 region has the DNA TGCGCCAGCAGCCTCGGGACGGTGGACACTGAAGCTTTCTTT.

V is TRBV4-1 and J is TRBJ2-7; D not resolved. V shed 7 bases and J shed 1 base, with 23 bases lying between them. Germline-derived CDR1 and CDR2 are MGHRA and YSYEKL. The CDR3 runs to 17 residues. The chain's CDR3 is CASNPHVPGPTSYEQYF. The CDR3 DNA sequence: TGCGCCAGCAATCCCCATGTACCCGGACCTACGTCCTACGAGCAGTACTTC.

This chain joins TRBV5-6 and TRBJ1-1; D gene uncertain. Trimming removed 5 bases at V and 3 bases at J, with 14 bases between. The CDR3 spans 14 residues. Germline CDR1 and CDR2: SGHDT and YYEEEE. The CDR3 spells CASRLTSSDTEAFF. DNA of the CDR3: TGTGCCAGCAGATTGACCAGTAGTGACACTGAAGCTTTCTTT.

The V and J genes are TRBV20-1 and TRBJ2-3; D ambiguous. CDR1 and CDR2 (germline): DFQATT, SNEGSKA (reference sequence). The CDR3 is 11 amino acids. The V end was cut by 6 bases, the J end by 5 bases, with 9 bases between. As DNA, the CDR3 is TGCAGTGCCGAGATAGAAGATACGCAGTATTTT. Translated: CSAEIEDTQYF.

A few counts support this clone. This chain joins TRBV19 and TRBJ2-7, with D possibly matching TRBD2 (5 bases). Germline CDR1 reads LNHDA; CDR2 reads SQIVND (reference sequence). The CDR3 consists of 13 residues. Trimming stripped 5 bases from V and 4 bases from J, with 12 bases between. CDR3 loop: CASSGQLDYEQYF. The CDR3 DNA follows: TGTGCCAGTAGTGGGCAACTAGATTACGAGCAGTACTTC.

The chain combines TRBV19 with TRBJ2-1; D possibly corresponds to TRBD1 (6 bases). V was shortened by 4 bases and J by 7 bases, with 17 bases between the two germline ends. This CDR3 region has 15 residues. The germline gives CDR1 LNHDA, CDR2 SQIVND (reference sequence). The CDR3 DNA follows: TGTGCCAGTAGTAACAGGGAGTCAGGTAGAAATGAGCAGTTCTTC. It is translated as CASSNRESGRNEQFF.

The rearrangement uses TRBV5-4 and TRBJ1-2, with D tentatively TRBD1 (5 bases). There are 13 residues in the CDR3. V lost 5 bases and J lost 8, with 16 bases in between. CDR1 is SGHNT and CDR2 is YYREEE in the germline V gene (reference sequence). Written as DNA, the CDR3 is TGTGCCAGCAGTTCGGACGCGTCAGGGGGCTACACCTTC. It translates to CASSSDASGGYTF.